This T cell receptor (beta chain) derives from a study of cytomegalovirus exposure and HLA in healthy donors. Turning to the study itself: Among over 300 genotyped donors, around 80% fell in the Caucasian-associated ancestry cluster. Study conclusions and caveats: Most TCR sequences showed up rarely, but some public TCRs showed up in many donors.

This PCR relied on a set of 60 Vbeta primers and 13 Jbeta primers. Some clones are missing from TCRdb's copy, which holds only in-frame ones; the method was immunoSEQ multiplex PCR. The sample yields about 220,000 clones, roughly 80% seen once. Points on this clone: What it recognizes is unknown.

Per germline, CDR1 SGHTA and CDR2 FQGNSA. V lost 0 bases, J lost 3 bases, and 9 bases lay in between. There are 15 residues in the CDR3. This chain connects TRBV7-2 to TRBJ1-5; D call uncertain. This sequence originates from a man aged 35-49 years in good health and CMV-seropositive. Input material: PBMCs. In DNA, the CDR3 is TGTGCCAGCAGCTTAGCGAACGGGATCAATCAGCCCCAGCATTTT. As protein: CASSLANGINQPQHF.